The 13 T cell receptor beta chains below come from one sample, sequenced in a study of T-cell reconstitution after alpha-beta-depleted transplantation in children. Researchers prepared the TCRbeta library using unique molecular identifiers, the study reports. One entry per CDR3 protein results from TCRdb running MiXCR on the PCR reads. The data contain more than 450,000 distinct CDR3 sequences, approximately 16% of them singletons. The specimen comprised PBMCs from the stem cell graft donor, sampled from the stem cell graft. All receptors come from a human donor who donated a stem cell graft to a child with acute lymphoblastic leukemia.

This clonotype has a handful of counts. V gene TRBV7-9 combines with J gene TRBJ2-3; TRBD2 aligns across 10 bases. CDR1 and CDR2 (germline): SEHNR, FQNEAQ (reference sequence). Trimming removed 1 base from V and 6 bases from J; junction bases left unmatched: 10. This CDR3 is built from 17 residues. The CDR3 sequence: CASSLDPAGGVSDTQYF. For the CDR3, the DNA is TGTGCCAGCAGCTTAGATCCAGCGGGAGGGGTATCGGATACGCAGTATTTT.

The rearrangement links TRBV4-2 to TRBJ2-7, with 9 bases that match TRBD2. CDR3 size: 16 residues. Germline V CDR1 and CDR2: LGHNA, YNFKEQ. Trimming cost V 3 bases and J 0 bases; bases outside gene matches: 6. CDR3 sequence: CASSQKTSGSSYEQYF. In DNA, the CDR3 is TGTGCCAGCAGCCAGAAGACTAGCGGAAGCTCCTACGAGCAGTACTTC.

This clonotype was found a few times. The chain uses TRBV27 and TRBJ1-5, with D possibly matching TRBD1 (5 bases). Per germline, CDR1 MNHEY and CDR2 SMNVEV (reference sequence). There are 17 residues in the CDR3. With 4 bases removed from V and 3 bases from J, the gap between germline ends came to 19 bases. Here the CDR3 reads CASSSISGAGINQPQHF. Written as DNA, the CDR3 is TGTGCCAGCAGTTCCATAAGCGGGGCAGGGATCAATCAGCCCCAGCATTTT.

The chain joins TRBV11-2 to TRBJ2-5, with 12 bases identical to TRBD2. Trimming cost V 5 bases and J 3 bases; bases outside gene matches: 7. This CDR3 has 16 amino acids. In germline, CDR1 is SGHAT, CDR2 FQNNGV. The CDR3 protein is CASSMRLAGAEETQYF. CDR3 nucleotide sequence: TGTGCCAGCAGCATGAGACTAGCGGGAGCGGAAGAGACCCAGTACTTC.

This clonotype occurred a few times. The chain carries TRBV6-6 and TRBJ2-1, with D possibly matching TRBD2 (6 bases). The CDR3 sequence is 12 residues long. The V gene lost 1 base and the J gene lost 15 bases, with 13 bases spanning the gap. In germline, CDR1 is MNHNY, CDR2 SVGAGI (reference sequence). CDR3 in DNA: TGTGCCAGCAGTTACTTGGGACTCCAATCGTTCTTC. This sequence encodes CASSYLGLQSFF.

The chain combines TRBV20-1 with TRBJ2-5; D might be TRBD1 or TRBD2, each matching 5 bases. V shed 3 bases and J shed 1 base, with 9 bases lying between them. The CDR3 has 13 residues. The V gene's germline CDR1 is DFQATT and CDR2 SNEGSKA (reference sequence). The CDR3 sequence: CSARGVSQETQYF. CDR3 in DNA: TGCAGTGCTAGGGGGGTTTCCCAAGAGACCCAGTACTTC.

The rearrangement joins TRBV12-3 or TRBV12-4 to TRBJ1-6; D is undetermined. Trimming stripped 3 bases from V and 7 bases from J, with 13 bases between. CDR3 length: 15 residues. The chain's CDR3 is CASSFSDGPNSPLHF. In DNA form, the CDR3 reads TGTGCCAGCAGTTTTTCTGACGGCCCAAATTCACCCCTCCACTTT.

The genes are TRBV18 and TRBJ1-3; no clear D gene. The CDR3 is made up of 15 amino acids. Trimming took off 2 bases at V and 1 base at J, with 9 bases between the two ends. Germline V CDR1 and CDR2: KGHSH, LQKENI. The CDR3, as DNA: TGTGCCAGCTCACCAGGGCCCTCGTCTGGAAACACCATATATTTT. Protein: CASSPGPSSGNTIYF.

The chain links TRBV28 to TRBJ2-3; 12 nucleotides match TRBD2. The CDR3 contains 14 residues. The germline V gene has CDR1 MDHEN and CDR2 SYDVKM. With 11 bases clipped from V and 0 bases from J, the junction kept 3 bases outside the gene matches. The CDR3 is CAGGLAGSTDTQYF. The CDR3 DNA reads TGTGCCGGAGGACTAGCGGGAAGCACAGATACGCAGTATTTT.

Only a few counts were recorded for this clonotype. V is TRBV10-3 and J is TRBJ1-3; 11 positions agree with TRBD1. The CDR3 length is 15 residues. The V and J ends lost 10 bases and 0 bases, in that order; junction bases with no gene match: 5. Germline loops: CDR1 ENHRY, CDR2 SYGVKD. Written as DNA, the CDR3 is TGTGCCACCGGAGGACAGGGGGCCTCTGGAAACACCATATATTTT. Protein product: CATGGQGASGNTIYF.

The rearrangement joins TRBV12-3 or TRBV12-4 to TRBJ1-6; unclear D gene. The CDR3 is 14 residues long. Trimming stripped 5 bases from V and 8 bases from J, with 13 bases between. The DNA of the CDR3 is TGTGCCAGCAGTGCCCCGGGCAGCTATTCACCCCTCCACTTT. Protein: CASSAPGSYSPLHF.

This sequence joins TRBV25-1 and TRBJ2-1, with 12 bases lining up with TRBD1. The germline V gene encodes CDR1 MGHDK and CDR2 SYGVNS. The CDR3 loop spans 18 amino acids. With 4 bases clipped from V and 6 bases from J, the junction kept 13 bases outside the gene matches. Written as DNA, the CDR3 is TGTGCCAGCAGTGCCTCGTCCGGGACAGGGGGCGGATTCAATGAGCAGTTCTTC. Its translation is CASSASSGTGGGFNEQFF. The full variable domain, completed using reference TRBV25-1 and TRBJ2-1, is EADIYQTPRYLVIGTGKKITLECSQTMGHDKMYWYQQDPGMELHLIHYSYGVNSTEKGDLSSESTVSRIRTEHFPLTLESARPSHTSQYLCASSASSGTGGGFNEQFFGPGTRLTVL.

This chain connects TRBV15 to TRBJ2-7; D is perhaps TRBD2 (5 bases). This CDR3 has 13 amino acids. Germline V gives CDR1 LNHNV, CDR2 YYDKDF (reference sequence). V lost 3 bases and J 3 bases, leaving 9 bases between the germline ends. CDR3 sequence reads: CATSSLRGYEQYF. CDR3 DNA sequence: TGTGCCACCAGCAGTCTTCGGGGCTACGAGCAGTACTTC. The complete variable domain, with remaining parts taken from reference TRBV15 and TRBJ2-7, reads DAMVIQNPRYQVTQFGKPVTLSCSQTLNHNVMYWYQQKSSQAPKLLFHYYDKDFNNEADTPDNFQSRRPNTSFCFLDIRSPGLGDTAMYLCATSSLRGYEQYFGPGTRLTVT.